Here is one T cell receptor beta chain with its context. The antigen is not known. This sample was included in a study of OX40 agonist ivuxolimab in advanced cancers. Turning to the study itself: The treatment was a fully human IgG2 OX40 agonist, ivuxolimab.

Regarding the study as a whole: CD4+ and CD8+ blood T cells expanded clonally by week 6 at 0.1 to 3.0 mg/kg.

Germline assignment: CDR1 SGHVS and CDR2 FQNEAQ. This CDR3 region has 16 residues. V gave up 4 bases and J gave up 1 base; unmatched junction bases: 4. Sequenced by immunoSEQ multiplex PCR; TCRdb stores in-frame clones only, minus some. The sample has roughly 65,000 clones, roughly four fifths seen once. The sample in question was CD4+ or CD8+ T cells sorted from blood, obtained in a trial of the OX40 agonist ivuxolimab. J is TRBJ2-2 and V is TRBV7-8; TRBD1 aligns across 9 bases. The origin of this receptor is an adult with an advanced solid tumor such as melanoma, head and neck, liver or kidney cancer. The CDR3 loop is CASSSGTGMNTGELFF. DNA of the CDR3: TGTGCCAGCAGCTCGGGGACAGGGATGAACACCGGGGAGCTGTTTTTT.